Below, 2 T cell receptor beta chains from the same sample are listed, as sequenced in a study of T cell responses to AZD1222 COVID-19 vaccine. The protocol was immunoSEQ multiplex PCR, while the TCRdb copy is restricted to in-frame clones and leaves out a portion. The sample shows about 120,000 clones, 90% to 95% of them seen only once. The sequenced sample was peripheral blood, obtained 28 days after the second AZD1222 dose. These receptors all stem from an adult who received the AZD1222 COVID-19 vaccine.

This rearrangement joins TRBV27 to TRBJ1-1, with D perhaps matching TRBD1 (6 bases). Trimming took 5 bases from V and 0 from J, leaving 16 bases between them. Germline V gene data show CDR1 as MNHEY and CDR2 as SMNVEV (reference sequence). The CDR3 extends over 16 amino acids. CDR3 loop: CASSPTGLLMNTEAFF. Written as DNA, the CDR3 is TGTGCCAGCAGTCCGACAGGTCTTCTAATGAACACTGAAGCTTTCTTT.

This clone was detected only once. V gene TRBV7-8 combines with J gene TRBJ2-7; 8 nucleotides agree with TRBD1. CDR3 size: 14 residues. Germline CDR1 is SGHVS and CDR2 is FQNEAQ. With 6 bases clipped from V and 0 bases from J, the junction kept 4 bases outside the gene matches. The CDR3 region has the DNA TGTGCCAGCAGACCCGGGACAGGCTCCTACGAGCAGTACTTC. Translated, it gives CASRPGTGSYEQYF.